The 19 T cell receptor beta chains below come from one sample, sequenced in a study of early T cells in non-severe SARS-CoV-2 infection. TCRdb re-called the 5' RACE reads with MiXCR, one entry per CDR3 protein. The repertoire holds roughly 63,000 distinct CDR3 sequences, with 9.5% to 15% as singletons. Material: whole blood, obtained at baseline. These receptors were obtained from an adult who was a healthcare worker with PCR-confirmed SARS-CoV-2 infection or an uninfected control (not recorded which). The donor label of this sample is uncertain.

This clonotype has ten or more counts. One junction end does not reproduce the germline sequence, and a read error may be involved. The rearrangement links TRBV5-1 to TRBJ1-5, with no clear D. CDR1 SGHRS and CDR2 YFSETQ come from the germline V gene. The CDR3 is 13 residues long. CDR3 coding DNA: TGCGCCAGCAGATTGGATAGCAATCAGCCCCAGCATTTT. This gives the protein CASRLDSNQPQHF.

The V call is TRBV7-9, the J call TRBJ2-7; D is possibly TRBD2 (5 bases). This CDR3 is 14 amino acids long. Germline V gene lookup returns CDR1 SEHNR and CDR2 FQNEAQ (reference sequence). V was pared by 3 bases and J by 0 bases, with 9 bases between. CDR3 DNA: TGTGCCAGCAGCTTGGAGGAAAGCTCCTACGAGCAGTACGTC. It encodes CASSLEESSYEQYV.

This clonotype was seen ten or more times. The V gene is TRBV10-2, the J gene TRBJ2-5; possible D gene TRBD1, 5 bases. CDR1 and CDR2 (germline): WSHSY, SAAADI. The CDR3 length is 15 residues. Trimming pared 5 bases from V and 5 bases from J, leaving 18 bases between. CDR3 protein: CASSRDSLGPETQYF. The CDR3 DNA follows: TGCGCCAGCAGTAGAGACAGTTTAGGTCCCGAGACCCAGTACTTC.

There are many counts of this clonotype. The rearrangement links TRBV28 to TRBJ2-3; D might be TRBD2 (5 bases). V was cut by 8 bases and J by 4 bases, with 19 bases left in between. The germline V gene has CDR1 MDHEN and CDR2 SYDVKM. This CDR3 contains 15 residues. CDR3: CASLSVTRPADTQYF. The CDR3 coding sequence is TGTGCCAGCCTTAGCGTTACCCGACCGGCAGATACGCAGTATTTT.

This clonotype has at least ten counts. For the CDR3, the DNA is TGTGCCAGTAGTATCCCCTGGGGGGGTCCCTTTCGCACAGATACGCAGTATTTT. It is translated as CASSIPWGGPFRTDTQYF. V and J are TRBV19 and TRBJ2-3; 7 positions match TRBD2. Germline V gene lookup returns CDR1 LNHDA and CDR2 SQIVND (reference sequence). V was clipped by 3 bases and J by 1 base; unmatched bases: 13. The CDR3 is made up of 18 amino acids.

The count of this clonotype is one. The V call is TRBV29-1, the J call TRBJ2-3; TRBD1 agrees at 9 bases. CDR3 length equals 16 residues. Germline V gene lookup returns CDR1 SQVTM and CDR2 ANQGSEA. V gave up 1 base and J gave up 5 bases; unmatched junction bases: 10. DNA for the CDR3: TGCAGCGTTGAAGGCCCCGACAGGGGGTTTGGAGATACGCAGTATTTT. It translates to CSVEGPDRGFGDTQYF.

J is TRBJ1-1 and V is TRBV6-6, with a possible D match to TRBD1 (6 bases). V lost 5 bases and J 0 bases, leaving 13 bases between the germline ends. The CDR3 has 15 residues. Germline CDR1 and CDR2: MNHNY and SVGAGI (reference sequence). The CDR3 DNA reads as TGTGCCAGCAGTCGCCCTGGGGGGCTGAACACTGAAGCTTTCTTT. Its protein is CASSRPGGLNTEAFF.

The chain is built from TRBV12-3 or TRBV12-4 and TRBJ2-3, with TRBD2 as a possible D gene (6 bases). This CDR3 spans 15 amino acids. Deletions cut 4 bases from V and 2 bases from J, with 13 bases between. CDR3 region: CASSSPGLATDTQYF. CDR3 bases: TGTGCCAGCAGTTCTCCGGGACTTGCCACAGATACGCAGTATTTT.

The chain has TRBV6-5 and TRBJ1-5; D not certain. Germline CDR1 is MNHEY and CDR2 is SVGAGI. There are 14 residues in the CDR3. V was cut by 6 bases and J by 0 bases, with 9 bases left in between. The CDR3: CASSDDNSNQPQHF. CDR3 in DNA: TGTGCCAGCAGCGACGACAATAGCAATCAGCCCCAGCATTTT.

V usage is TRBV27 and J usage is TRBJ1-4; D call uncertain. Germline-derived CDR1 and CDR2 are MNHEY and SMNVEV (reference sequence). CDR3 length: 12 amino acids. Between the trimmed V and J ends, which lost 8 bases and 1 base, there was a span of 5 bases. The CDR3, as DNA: TGTGCCAGCCGGGGAACTAATGAAAAACTGTTTTTT. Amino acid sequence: CASRGTNEKLFF.

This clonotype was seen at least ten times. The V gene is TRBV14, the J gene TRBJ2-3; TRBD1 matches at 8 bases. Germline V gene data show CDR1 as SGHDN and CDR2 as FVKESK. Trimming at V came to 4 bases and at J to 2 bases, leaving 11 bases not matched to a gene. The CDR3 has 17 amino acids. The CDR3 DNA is TGTGCCAGCAGCCGGGAGACCGGGACAGGACTCACAGATACGCAGTATTTT. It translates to CASSRETGTGLTDTQYF.

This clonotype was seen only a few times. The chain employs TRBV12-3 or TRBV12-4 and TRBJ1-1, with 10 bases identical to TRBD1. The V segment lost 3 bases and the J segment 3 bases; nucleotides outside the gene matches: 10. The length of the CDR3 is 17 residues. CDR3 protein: CASSLGTGALRDTEAFF. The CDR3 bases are TGTGCCAGCAGTTTGGGGACAGGGGCCCTTCGGGACACTGAAGCTTTCTTT.

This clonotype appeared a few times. CDR3 DNA sequence: TGTGCCAGCAGTCCTCGGACAGGGTCATCTGGGGCCAACGTCCTGACTTTC. The encoded protein is CASSPRTGSSGANVLTF. V and J are TRBV6-6 and TRBJ2-6; TRBD1 matches at 8 bases. J lost 1 base, V lost 5 bases, and 7 bases had no gene match. The CDR3 covers 17 residues. Looked up from germline, CDR1 is MNHNY and CDR2 is SVGAGI (reference sequence).

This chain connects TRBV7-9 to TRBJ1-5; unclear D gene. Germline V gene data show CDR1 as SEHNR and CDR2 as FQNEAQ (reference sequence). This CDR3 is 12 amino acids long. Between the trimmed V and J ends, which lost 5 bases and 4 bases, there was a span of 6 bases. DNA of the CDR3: TGTGCCAGCAGCGCCCGGAATCAGCCCCAGCATTTT. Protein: CASSARNQPQHF.

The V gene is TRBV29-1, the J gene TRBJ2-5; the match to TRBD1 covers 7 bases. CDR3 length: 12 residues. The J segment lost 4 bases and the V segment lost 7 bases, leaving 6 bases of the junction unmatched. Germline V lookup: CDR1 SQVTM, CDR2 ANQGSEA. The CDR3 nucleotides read TGCAGCGCCAATCCAGGGGGAGAGACCCAGTACTTC. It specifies CSANPGGETQYF.

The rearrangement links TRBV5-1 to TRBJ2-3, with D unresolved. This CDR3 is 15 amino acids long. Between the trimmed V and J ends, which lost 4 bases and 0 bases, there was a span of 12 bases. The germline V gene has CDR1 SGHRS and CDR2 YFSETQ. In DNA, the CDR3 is TGCGCCAGCAGCCTGTCACCCGCTAGCACAGATACGCAGTATTTT. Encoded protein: CASSLSPASTDTQYF.

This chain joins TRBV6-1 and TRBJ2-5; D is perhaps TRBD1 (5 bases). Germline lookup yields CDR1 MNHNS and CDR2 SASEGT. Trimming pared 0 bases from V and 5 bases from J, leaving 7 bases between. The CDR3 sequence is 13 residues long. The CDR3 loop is CASSEAPGETQYF. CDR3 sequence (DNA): TGTGCCAGCAGTGAAGCCCCAGGGGAGACCCAGTACTTC.

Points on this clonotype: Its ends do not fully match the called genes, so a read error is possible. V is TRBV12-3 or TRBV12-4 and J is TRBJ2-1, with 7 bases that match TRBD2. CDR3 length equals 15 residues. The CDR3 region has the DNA TGTGCCAGCAGTAACAAGCGGGGAACCTACAATGGGCAGTTCTTC. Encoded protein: CASSNKRGTYNGQFF.

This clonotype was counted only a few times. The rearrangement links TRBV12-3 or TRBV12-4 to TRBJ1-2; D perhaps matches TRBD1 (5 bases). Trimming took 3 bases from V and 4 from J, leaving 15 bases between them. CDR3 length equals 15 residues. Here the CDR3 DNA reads TGTGCCAGCAGTTTTGAGGGGATTGTAACCTATGGCTACACCTTC. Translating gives CASSFEGIVTYGYTF.